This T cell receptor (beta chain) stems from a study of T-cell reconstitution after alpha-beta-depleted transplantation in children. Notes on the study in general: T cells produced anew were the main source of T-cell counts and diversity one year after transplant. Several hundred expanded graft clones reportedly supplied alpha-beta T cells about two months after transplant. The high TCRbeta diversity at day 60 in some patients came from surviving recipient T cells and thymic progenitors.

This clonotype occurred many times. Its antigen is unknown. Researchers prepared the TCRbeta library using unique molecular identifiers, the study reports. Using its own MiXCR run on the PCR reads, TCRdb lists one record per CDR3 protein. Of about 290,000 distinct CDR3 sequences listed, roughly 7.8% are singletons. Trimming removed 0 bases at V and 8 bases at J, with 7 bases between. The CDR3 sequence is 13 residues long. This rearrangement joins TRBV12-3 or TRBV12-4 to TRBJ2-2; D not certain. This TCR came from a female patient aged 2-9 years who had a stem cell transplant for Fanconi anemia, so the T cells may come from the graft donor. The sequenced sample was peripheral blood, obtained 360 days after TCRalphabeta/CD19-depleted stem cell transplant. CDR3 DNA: TGTGCCAGCAGTTTAGCGAGGCCGGGGGAGCTGTTTTTT. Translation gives CASSLARPGELFF.